In this sample, the clone carrying this T cell receptor beta chain turned up a few times. Its cognate antigen is unknown. Deletions cut 3 bases from V and 9 bases from J, with 15 bases between. CDR3 size: 14 residues. Per the germline V gene, CDR1 is SEHNR and CDR2 is FQNEAQ (reference sequence). These data are taken from a study of T-cell reconstitution after alpha-beta-depleted transplantation in children. Notes on the study in general: Elevated TCRbeta diversity at day 60 was traced, in some patients, to surviving recipient T cells and thymic progenitors. One year post-transplant, T-cell counts and diversity were largely derived from T cells produced anew. Reportedly, roughly two months post-transplant, alpha-beta T cells arose from several hundred expanded graft clones.

A TCRbeta library incorporating unique molecular identifiers was prepared. One entry per CDR3 protein, called by TCRdb with MiXCR from the PCR reads. The sample has 280,000 or so distinct CDR3 sequences, under 14% seen once. The receptor was isolated from a male patient aged 2 to 10 who had a stem cell transplant for chronic granulomatous disease, so the T cells may come from the graft donor. The chain is built from TRBV7-9 and TRBJ2-1, with D possibly being TRBD2 (6 bases). This specimen was peripheral blood, taken 180 days after TCRalphabeta/CD19-depleted stem cell transplant. The chain's CDR3 is CASSFNPQRVEQFF. The CDR3 DNA is TGTGCCAGCAGCTTCAACCCCCAGCGGGTTGAGCAGTTCTTC.